Only one count was recorded for the clone carrying this T cell receptor (beta chain). The sample originates from a study of blood T cell repertoires in COVID-19. Study-level information: The analysed material was cDNA or gDNA that came from T cells, B-cell-depleted T cells, or PBMCs.

The study assigned cohorts using participant-reported clinical history. As originally analysed: Nucleated cell number was recorded as an estimate derived from reference gene primer amplification. Clones were read by immunoSEQ multiplex PCR, and TCRdb kept only the in-frame ones, dropping some. That table supplies the V and J calls and clone size; D and trimming were determined from the DNA. Among more than 250,000 clones, roughly nine tenths were seen once, and the ten largest hold roughly 3%. This clonotype was sampled from a woman younger than 35 who had recovered from COVID-19. Sequencing was done on a sample of PBMCs or T cells enriched from blood (not recorded which).

CDR3 residues: CASSGGTAVTYNEQFF. The CDR3 region has the DNA TGTGCCAGCAGTGGGGGGACAGCCGTTACCTACAATGAGCAGTTCTTC. V and J are TRBV27 and TRBJ2-1, with a possible D match to TRBD1 (7 bases). CDR3 length equals 16 residues. CDR1 and CDR2 from the germline V gene are MNHEY and SMNVEV (reference sequence). Deletions cut 5 bases from V and 2 bases from J, with 16 bases between.